The subject of this entry is one TCR beta chain. Its antigen is unknown. The record originates from a study of T cell responses to AZD1222 COVID-19 vaccine. Regarding the study as a whole: In a largely white British group with more females than males, clonal diversity was possibly underestimated. Repertoires were obtained solely post-peak T cell response. Elevations in Spike-specific TCR breadth and depth followed administration of two AZD1222 doses.

Germline assignment: CDR1 SGHTA and CDR2 FQGNSA. The ends were cut back, 5 bases at V and 3 bases at J, with 14 bases in the middle. The length of the CDR3 is 15 residues. Assay: immunoSEQ multiplex PCR; the TCRdb copy retains only in-frame clones and omits some. The profile shows just under 35,000 clones, roughly 91% of them singletons. The TCR comes from an adult in good health. The sequencing here drew on peripheral blood, taken on day 0 of AZD1222 vaccination. The gene calls are TRBV7-2 and TRBJ2-1, with D perhaps TRBD1 (6 bases). The CDR3 DNA sequence: TGTGCCAGCAGCCTGCTCGGGACAATCTACAATGAGCAGTTCTTC. Translating gives CASSLLGTIYNEQFF.